This TCR beta chain appears in the sequencing data of a study of shared clonotypes between healthy human individuals. V was pared by 6 bases and J by 1 base, with 9 bases between. The CDR3 sequence is 13 residues long. Germline V lookup: CDR1 MGHDK, CDR2 SYGVNS. TCRdb's copy holds only in-frame clones and misses some; the assay was immunoSEQ multiplex PCR. The data show about 530,000 clones, around 79% seen once. The J gene is TRBJ2-5, the V gene TRBV25-1; TRBD2 is a possible D gene (6 bases). The TCR was taken from a woman aged 35 to 49 in good health. Some clones in this sample may be carry-over from other donors' samples. Input material: PBMCs. The CDR3 loop is CASRRGGQETQYF. The CDR3 nucleotides are TGTGCCAGCAGGCGGGGAGGCCAAGAGACCCAGTACTTC.